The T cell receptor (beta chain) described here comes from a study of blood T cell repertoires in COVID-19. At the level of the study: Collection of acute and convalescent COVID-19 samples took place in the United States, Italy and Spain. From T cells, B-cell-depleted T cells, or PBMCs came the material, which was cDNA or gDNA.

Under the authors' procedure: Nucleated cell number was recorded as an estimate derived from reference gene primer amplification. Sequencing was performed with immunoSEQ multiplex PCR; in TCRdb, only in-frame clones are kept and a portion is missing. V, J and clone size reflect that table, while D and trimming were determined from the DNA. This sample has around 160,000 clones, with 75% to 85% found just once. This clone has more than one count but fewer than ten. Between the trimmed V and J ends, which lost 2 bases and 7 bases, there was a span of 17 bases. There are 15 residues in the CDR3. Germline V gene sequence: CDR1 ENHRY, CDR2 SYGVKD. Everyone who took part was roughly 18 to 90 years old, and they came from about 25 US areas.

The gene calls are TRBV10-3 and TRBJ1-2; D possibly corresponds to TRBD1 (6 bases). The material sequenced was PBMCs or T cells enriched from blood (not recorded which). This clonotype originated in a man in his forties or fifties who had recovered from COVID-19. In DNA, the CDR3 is TGTGCCATCAGTGAGAGGAAAGGGGGAACGAGTGGCTACACCTTC. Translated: CAISERKGGTSGYTF.